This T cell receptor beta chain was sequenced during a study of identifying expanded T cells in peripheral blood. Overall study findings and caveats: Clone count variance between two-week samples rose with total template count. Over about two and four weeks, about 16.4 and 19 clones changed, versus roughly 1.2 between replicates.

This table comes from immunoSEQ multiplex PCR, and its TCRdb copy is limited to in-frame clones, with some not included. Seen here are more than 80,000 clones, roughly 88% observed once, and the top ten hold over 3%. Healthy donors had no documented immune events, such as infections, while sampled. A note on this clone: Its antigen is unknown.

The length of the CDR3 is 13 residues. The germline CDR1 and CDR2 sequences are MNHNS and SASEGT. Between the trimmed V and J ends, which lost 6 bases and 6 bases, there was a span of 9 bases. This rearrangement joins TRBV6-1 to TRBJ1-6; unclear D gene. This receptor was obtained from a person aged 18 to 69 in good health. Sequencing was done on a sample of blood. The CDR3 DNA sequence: TGTGCCAGCAGAAGAGGGATTAATTCACCCCTCCACTTT. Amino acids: CASRRGINSPLHF.